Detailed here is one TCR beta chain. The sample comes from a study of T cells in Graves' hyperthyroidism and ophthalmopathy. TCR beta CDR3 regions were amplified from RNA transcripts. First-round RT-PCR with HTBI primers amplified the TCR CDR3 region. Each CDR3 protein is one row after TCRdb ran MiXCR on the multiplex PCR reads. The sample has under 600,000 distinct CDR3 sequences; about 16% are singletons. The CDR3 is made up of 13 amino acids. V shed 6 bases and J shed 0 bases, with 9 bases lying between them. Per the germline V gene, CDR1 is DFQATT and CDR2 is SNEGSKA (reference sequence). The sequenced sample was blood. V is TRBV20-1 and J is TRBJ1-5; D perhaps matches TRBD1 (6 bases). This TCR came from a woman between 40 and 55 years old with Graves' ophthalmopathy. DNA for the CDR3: TGCAGTGCCCCGACAGGTAGCAATCAGCCCCAGCATTTT. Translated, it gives CSAPTGSNQPQHF.